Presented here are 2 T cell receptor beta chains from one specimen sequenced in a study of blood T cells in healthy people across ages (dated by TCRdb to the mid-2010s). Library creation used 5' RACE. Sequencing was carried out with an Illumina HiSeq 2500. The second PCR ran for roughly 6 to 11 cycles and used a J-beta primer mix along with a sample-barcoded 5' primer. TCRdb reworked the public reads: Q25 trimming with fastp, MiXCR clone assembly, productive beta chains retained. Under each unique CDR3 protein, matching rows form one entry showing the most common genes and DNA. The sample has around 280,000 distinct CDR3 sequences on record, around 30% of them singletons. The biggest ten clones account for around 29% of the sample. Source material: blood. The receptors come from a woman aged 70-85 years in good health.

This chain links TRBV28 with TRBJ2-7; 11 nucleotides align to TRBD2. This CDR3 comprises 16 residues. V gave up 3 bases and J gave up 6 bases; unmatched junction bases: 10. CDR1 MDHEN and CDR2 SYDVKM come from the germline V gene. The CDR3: CASSFTTSGRVGEQYF. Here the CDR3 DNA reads TGTGCCAGCAGTTTCACCACTAGCGGGAGAGTCGGCGAGCAGTACTTC.

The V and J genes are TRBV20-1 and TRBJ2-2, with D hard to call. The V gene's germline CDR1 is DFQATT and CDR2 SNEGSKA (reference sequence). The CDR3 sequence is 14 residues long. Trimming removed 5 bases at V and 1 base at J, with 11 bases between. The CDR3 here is CSALLTLNTGELFF. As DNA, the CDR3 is TGCAGTGCTTTACTCACCTTGAACACCGGGGAGCTGTTTTTT.